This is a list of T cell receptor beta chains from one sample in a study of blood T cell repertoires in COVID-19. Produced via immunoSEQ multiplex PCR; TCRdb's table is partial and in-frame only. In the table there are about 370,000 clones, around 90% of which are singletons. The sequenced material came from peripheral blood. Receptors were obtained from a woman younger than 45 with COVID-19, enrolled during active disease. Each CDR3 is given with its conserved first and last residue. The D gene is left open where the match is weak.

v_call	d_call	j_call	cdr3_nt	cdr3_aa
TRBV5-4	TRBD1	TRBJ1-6	TGTGCCAGCAGCTTGACTGGACAGGGCACTTCACCCCTCCACTTT	CASSLTGQGTSPLHF
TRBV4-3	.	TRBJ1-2	TGCGCCAGCAGCCAAGAAAGCTCTAGGGGCTATGGCTACACCTTC	CASSQESSRGYGYTF
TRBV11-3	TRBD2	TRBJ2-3	TGTGCCAGCAGCTTAGACGGACTAGCGGGAGGGTCAGATACGCAGTATTTT	CASSLDGLAGGSDTQYF
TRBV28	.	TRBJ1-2	TGTGCCAGCAGTTTAGGGCAGGGGAAGTATGGCTACACCTTC	CASSLGQGKYGYTF
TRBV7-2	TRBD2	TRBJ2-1	TGTGCCAGCAGCCGCGGGCCCCCACTAGCGGGAGACAATGAGCAGTTCTTC	CASSRGPPLAGDNEQFF
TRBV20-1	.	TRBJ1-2	TGCAGGGTCGGGGAGGTTGGCTACACCTTC	CRVGEVGYTF
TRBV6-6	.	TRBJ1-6	TGTGCCAGCAGTAACGGGGGACCACCCCTCCACTTT	CASSNGGPPLHF
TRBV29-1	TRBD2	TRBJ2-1	TGCAGCGTTACTTCTAGCGGGAGAAGAAATGAGCAGTTCTTC	CSVTSSGRRNEQFF
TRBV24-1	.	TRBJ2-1	TGTGCCACCAGTGATCCGAGGACAGCTACCTCCCGCAATGAGCAGTTCTTC	CATSDPRTATSRNEQFF
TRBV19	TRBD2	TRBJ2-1	TGTGCCAGTAGTGCGGGACTAGCGGGAGTGGAGCAGTTCTTC	CASSAGLAGVEQFF